Presented here are 21 T cell receptor beta chains from one specimen sequenced in a study of T cells after yellow fever vaccination. Via MiXCR, TCRdb re-called the 5' RACE reads, giving one row per CDR3 protein. This table has 500,000 to 650,000 distinct CDR3 sequences, about a sixth appearing once. Sequencing was performed on PBMCs, taken 4 to 6 days after the first yellow fever vaccination. The receptors shown here come from a man aged 18 to 30 who received the YFV17D yellow fever vaccine.

This clonotype has more than one count but fewer than ten. The V gene is TRBV6-2 or TRBV6-3, the J gene TRBJ2-5; possibly TRBD1 or TRBD2 for D (5 bases each). This CDR3 has 15 amino acids. Trimming removed 4 bases from V and 3 bases from J, with 15 bases in between. Germline V gene sequence: CDR1 MNHEY, CDR2 SVGEGT. CDR3 DNA: TGTGCCAGCAGTTCCGTCGGGACGTTAGAAGAGACCCAGTACTTC. As protein: CASSSVGTLEETQYF.

This clonotype appeared a few times. This chain connects TRBV4-2 to TRBJ2-5; D gene uncertain. Trimming stripped 4 bases from V and 4 bases from J, with 16 bases between. This CDR3 is built from 15 residues. Per the germline V gene, CDR1 is LGHNA and CDR2 is YNFKEQ. The CDR3 region is CASSRVGPLGETQYF. In nucleotides, the CDR3 is TGTGCCAGCAGCCGAGTCGGCCCGCTGGGAGAGACCCAGTACTTC.

The chain is built from TRBV5-1 and TRBJ1-3; the D gene is possibly TRBD1 (5 bases). The CDR3 extends over 14 amino acids. V gave up 3 bases and J gave up 4 bases, with 11 bases separating them. Germline lookup yields CDR1 SGHRS and CDR2 YFSETQ. The CDR3 sequence: CASSYGTLGNTIYF. The CDR3 DNA reads as TGCGCCAGCAGCTACGGGACTTTGGGAAACACCATATATTTT.

In its sample, this clonotype was seen many times. This chain links TRBV12-3 or TRBV12-4 with TRBJ1-2, with no clear D. V was shortened by 0 bases and J by 4 bases, with 9 bases between the two germline ends. The CDR3 runs 14 residues. The CDR3 nucleotides are TGTGCCAGCAGTTTAGCCGGGGTCGGCTATGGCTACACCTTC. Translation gives CASSLAGVGYGYTF.

This clonotype was recorded a few times. The genes are TRBV10-3 and TRBJ2-7; 7 positions agree with TRBD2. CDR3 size: 19 residues. J lost 4 bases, V lost 6 bases, and 24 bases had no gene match. Germline values: CDR1 ENHRY, CDR2 SYGVKD. CDR3 region: CAISPDSEPGRGRVYEQYF. CDR3 nucleotides: TGTGCCATCAGCCCGGACTCCGAACCGGGCCGAGGGAGGGTTTACGAGCAGTACTTC.

This chain connects TRBV6-4 to TRBJ2-1; 7 bases are shared with TRBD2. The V and J ends lost 6 bases and 7 bases, in that order; junction bases with no gene match: 6. Germline V lookup: CDR1 MRHNA, CDR2 SNTAGT. The CDR3 loop spans 13 amino acids. CDR3 nucleotide sequence: TGTGCCAGCAGAGACAGCGGGGTAAATGAGCAGTTCTTC. This encodes CASRDSGVNEQFF.

Ten or more counts support this clonotype. The chain employs TRBV28 and TRBJ2-5, with D perhaps matching TRBD2 (5 bases). The CDR3 totals 15 residues. Trimming removed 5 bases from V and 2 bases from J, with 15 bases in between. The V gene's germline CDR1 is MDHEN and CDR2 SYDVKM. CDR3: CASSPSPGIQETQYF. The CDR3 DNA is TGTGCCAGCAGTCCCTCGCCCGGGATTCAAGAGACCCAGTACTTC.

This clonotype was picked up a small number of times. This chain uses TRBV19 with TRBJ2-1, with 7 nucleotides matching TRBD2. CDR3 size: 14 residues. J was trimmed by 3 bases and V by 1 base; bases with no gene match: 0. Germline values: CDR1 LNHDA, CDR2 SQIVND (reference sequence). CDR3 nucleotide sequence: TGTGCCAGTAGTATAGGGACTAGCTACAATGAGCAGTTCTTC. Protein sequence: CASSIGTSYNEQFF.

The chain links TRBV4-2 to TRBJ2-3; TRBD2 agrees at 13 bases. V lost 4 bases and J lost 2; bases outside the gene matches: 9. The CDR3 loop spans 18 amino acids. The V gene's germline CDR1 is LGHNA and CDR2 YNFKEQ. CDR3 residues: CASSPRLAGGTYTDTQYF. The CDR3 DNA reads as TGTGCCAGCAGCCCCCGACTAGCGGGGGGTACTTACACAGATACGCAGTATTTT.

This clonotype was detected many times. The chain couples TRBV18 to TRBJ2-7; TRBD1 matches at 9 bases. Germline trimming cut 4 bases from V and 4 bases from J; bases unmatched to any gene: 2. Per germline, CDR1 KGHSH and CDR2 LQKENI. This CDR3 contains 13 residues. CDR3 coding DNA: TGTGCCAGCTCACTGGGGACAGGGTACGAGCAGTACGTC. It specifies CASSLGTGYEQYV.

The sample holds a few counts of this clonotype. The chain uses TRBV11-2 and TRBJ2-4; 7 bases are shared with TRBD1. Germline V gene lookup returns CDR1 SGHAT and CDR2 FQNNGV. The CDR3 covers 16 residues. V lost 0 bases and J lost 5; bases outside the gene matches: 7. The chain's CDR3 is CASSLDRKGGENIQYF. The CDR3 DNA follows: TGTGCCAGCAGCTTAGATCGGAAAGGGGGCGAAAACATTCAGTACTTC.

As to this clonotype: A much larger clone sits a single nucleotide away, making a read error possible. The CDR3 ends on some other residue instead of the conserved phenylalanine or tryptophan, so this is likely a read error. The gene calls are TRBV7-8 and TRBJ2-7; possibly TRBD1 for D (5 bases). The CDR3 sequence is 12 residues long. Per germline, CDR1 SGHVS and CDR2 FQNEAQ. Trimming cost V 5 bases and J 10 bases, with 15 bases left between them. The CDR3 nucleotides read TGTGCCAGCAGCCACAGGAGTCGTCACCAGTACTCC. Amino acid sequence: CASSHRSRHQYS.

This clonotype was recorded a few times. The chain links TRBV18 to TRBJ1-3; weak D call: TRBD1 (5 bases). The germline V and J ends were trimmed by 3 bases and 0 bases, with 15 bases remaining between them. The germline CDR1 and CDR2 sequences are KGHSH and LQKENI. This CDR3 is built from 17 residues. The CDR3 spells CASSPLGGILSGNTIYF. The CDR3 coding sequence is TGTGCCAGCTCACCTCTCGGGGGGATTCTCTCTGGAAACACCATATATTTT. Based on the CDR3 plus reference TRBV18 and TRBJ1-3, the full variable domain is NAGVMQNPRHLVRRRGQEARLRCSPMKGHSHVYWYRQLPEEGLKFMVYLQKENIIDESGMPKERFSAEFPKEGPSILRIQQVVRGDSAAYFCASSPLGGILSGNTIYFGEGSWLTVV.

This clonotype appeared once. Written as DNA, the CDR3 is TGTGCCAGCAGCCGCTCTAGCGGGGGCTACGAGCAGTACTTC. This encodes CASSRSSGGYEQYF. J is TRBJ2-7 and V is TRBV12-3 or TRBV12-4; 10 nucleotides align to TRBD2. The V gene end was trimmed by 6 bases and the J gene end by 3 bases; junction bases not matched to a gene: 5. This CDR3 has 14 residues.

This clonotype occurred a few times. The genes are TRBV4-3 and TRBJ2-7; 7 bases fit TRBD1. This CDR3 spans 15 amino acids. Germline CDR1 reads LGHNA; CDR2 reads YSLEER. The junction had 4 bases not matched to a gene; V was cut back by 1 base and J by 1 base. CDR3 nucleotides: TGCGCCAGCAGCCAAGTGTTGACAGGGTCCTACGAGCAGTACTTC. Residues: CASSQVLTGSYEQYF.

The chain uses TRBV5-1 and TRBJ1-1, with D uncertain. Trimming removed 0 bases from V and 0 bases from J, with 9 bases in between. The germline gives CDR1 SGHRS, CDR2 YFSETQ. This CDR3 is built from 15 residues. The CDR3 loop is CASSLAHHMNTEAFF. The CDR3 region has the DNA TGCGCCAGCAGCTTGGCTCACCACATGAACACTGAAGCTTTCTTT. The complete variable domain, with remaining parts taken from reference TRBV5-1 and TRBJ1-1, reads KAGVTQTPRYLIKTRGQQVTLSCSPISGHRSVSWYQQTPGQGLQFLFEYFSETQRNKGNFPGRFSGRQFSNSRSEMNVSTLELGDSALYLCASSLAHHMNTEAFFGQGTRLTVV.

This clonotype showed up many times. The chain employs TRBV12-3 or TRBV12-4 and TRBJ1-1, with TRBD1 matching 7 bases. CDR3 size: 13 residues. The trim removed 6 bases at V and 8 bases at J, leaving 9 bases unmatched. CDR3 in amino acids: CASRSLGQEEAFF. CDR3 DNA: TGTGCCAGCAGGTCATTAGGACAGGAAGAAGCTTTCTTT.

This chain links TRBV4-1 with TRBJ2-6, with D perhaps TRBD1 (5 bases). The V gene lost 1 base and the J gene lost 0 bases, with 7 bases spanning the gap. CDR1 is MGHRA and CDR2 is YSYEKL in the germline V gene. This CDR3 has 16 residues. The CDR3 DNA sequence: TGCGCCAGCAGCCAAGGTCAGGGCTCTGGGGCCAACGTCCTGACTTTC. This encodes CASSQGQGSGANVLTF.

The rearrangement joins TRBV30 to TRBJ2-7; D remains ambiguous. Trimming left V 1 base short and J 5 bases short, with 9 bases between. The CDR3 extends over 12 amino acids. The V gene's germline CDR1 is GTSNPN and CDR2 SVGIG (reference sequence). CDR3 sequence (DNA): TGTGCCTGGAGTGACGCCAAGGACGAGCAGTACTTC. This translates into CAWSDAKDEQYF.

There are many counts of this clonotype. This chain uses TRBV6-2 or TRBV6-3 with TRBJ1-1; D is unclear. Trimming left V 6 bases short and J 4 bases short, with 6 bases between. CDR3 length: 11 residues. Per the germline V gene, CDR1 is MNHEY and CDR2 is SVGEGT. CDR3: CASSQSTEAFF. The CDR3 region has the DNA TGTGCCAGCAGCCAGAGCACTGAAGCTTTCTTT.

At least ten counts were recorded for this clonotype. The CDR3 protein is CASSLGGAKNIQYF. The CDR3 nucleotides read TGTGCCAGCAGTTTAGGGGGGGCCAAAAACATTCAGTACTTC. This chain links TRBV12-3 or TRBV12-4 with TRBJ2-4, with D possibly called TRBD1 or TRBD2 (5 bases each). CDR3 size: 14 residues. V was pared by 1 base and J by 1 base, with 5 bases between.